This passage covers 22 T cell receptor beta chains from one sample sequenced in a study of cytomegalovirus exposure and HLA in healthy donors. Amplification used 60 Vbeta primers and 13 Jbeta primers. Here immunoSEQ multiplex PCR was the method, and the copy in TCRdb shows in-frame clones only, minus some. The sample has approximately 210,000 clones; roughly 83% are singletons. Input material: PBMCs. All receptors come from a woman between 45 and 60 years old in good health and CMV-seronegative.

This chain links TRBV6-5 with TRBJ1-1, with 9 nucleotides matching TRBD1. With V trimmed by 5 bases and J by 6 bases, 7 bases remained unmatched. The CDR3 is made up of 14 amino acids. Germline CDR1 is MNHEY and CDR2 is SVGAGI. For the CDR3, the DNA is TGTGCCAGCAGTAGCCCGGGACAGGGTCCTGAAGCTTTCTTT. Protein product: CASSSPGQGPEAFF.

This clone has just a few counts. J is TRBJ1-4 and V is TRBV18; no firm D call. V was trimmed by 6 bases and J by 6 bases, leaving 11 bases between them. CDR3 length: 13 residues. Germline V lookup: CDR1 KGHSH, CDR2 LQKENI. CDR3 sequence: CASSSWADEKLFF. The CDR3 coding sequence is TGTGCCAGCTCCTCCTGGGCAGATGAAAAACTGTTTTTT. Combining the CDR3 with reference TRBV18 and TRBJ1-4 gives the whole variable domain NAGVMQNPRHLVRRRGQEARLRCSPMKGHSHVYWYRQLPEEGLKFMVYLQKENIIDESGMPKERFSAEFPKEGPSILRIQQVVRGDSAAYFCASSSWADEKLFFGSGTQLSVL.

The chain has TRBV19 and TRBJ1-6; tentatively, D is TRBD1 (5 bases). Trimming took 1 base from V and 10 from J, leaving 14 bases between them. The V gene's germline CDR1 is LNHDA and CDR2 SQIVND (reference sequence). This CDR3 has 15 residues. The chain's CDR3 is CASSIGPTGSSPLHF. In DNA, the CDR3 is TGTGCCAGTAGTATAGGCCCCACAGGAAGCTCACCCCTCCACTTT.

The CDR3 DNA is TGTGCCACCAGCCCCTCGACACCTAGCCTCTACAATGAGCAGTTCTTC. Amino acid sequence: CATSPSTPSLYNEQFF. The chain joins TRBV15 to TRBJ2-1, with D maybe TRBD2 (5 bases). Looked up from germline, CDR1 is LNHNV and CDR2 is YYDKDF (reference sequence). The length of the CDR3 is 16 residues. Deletions cut 5 bases from V and 3 bases from J, with 17 bases between.

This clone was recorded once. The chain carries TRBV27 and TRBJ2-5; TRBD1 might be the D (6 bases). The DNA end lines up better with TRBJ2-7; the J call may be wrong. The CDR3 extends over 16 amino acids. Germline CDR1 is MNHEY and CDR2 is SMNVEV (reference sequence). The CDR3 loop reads CASSLRMTGSPYEQYF. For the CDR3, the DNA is TGTGCCAGCAGTTTAAGAATGACAGGTTCCCCCTACGAGCAGTACTTC.

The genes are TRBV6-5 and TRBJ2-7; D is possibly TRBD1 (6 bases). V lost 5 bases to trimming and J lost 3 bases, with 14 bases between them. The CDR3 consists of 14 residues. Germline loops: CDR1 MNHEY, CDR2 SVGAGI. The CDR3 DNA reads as TGTGCCAGCAGTCGGGCCGCAGGGGACTACGAGCAGTACTTC. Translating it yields CASSRAAGDYEQYF.

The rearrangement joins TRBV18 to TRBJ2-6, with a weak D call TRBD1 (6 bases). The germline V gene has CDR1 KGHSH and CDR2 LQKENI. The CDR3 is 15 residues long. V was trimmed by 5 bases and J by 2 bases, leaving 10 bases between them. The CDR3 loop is CASSVTGTGANVLTF. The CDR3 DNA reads TGTGCCAGCTCAGTTACAGGGACTGGGGCCAACGTCCTGACTTTC.

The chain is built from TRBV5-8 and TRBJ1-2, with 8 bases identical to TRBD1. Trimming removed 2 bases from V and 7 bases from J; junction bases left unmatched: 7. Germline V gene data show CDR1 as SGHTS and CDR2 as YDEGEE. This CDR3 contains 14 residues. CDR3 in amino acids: CASSFRGQGSGYTF. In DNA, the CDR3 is TGTGCCAGCAGCTTTAGAGGACAGGGCAGTGGCTACACCTTC. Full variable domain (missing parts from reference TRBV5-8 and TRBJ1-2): EAGVTQSPTHLIKTRGQQATLRCSPISGHTSVYWYQQALGLGLQFLLWYDEGEERNRGNFPPRFSGRQFPNYSSELNVNALELEDSALYLCASSFRGQGSGYTFGSGTRLTVV.

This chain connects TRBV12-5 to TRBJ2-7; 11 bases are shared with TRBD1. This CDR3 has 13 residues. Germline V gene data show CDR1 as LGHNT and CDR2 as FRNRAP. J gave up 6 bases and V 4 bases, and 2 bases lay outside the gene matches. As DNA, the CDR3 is TGTGCTAGTGGTTCCGGGACAGGGGGCGAGCAGTACTTC. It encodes CASGSGTGGEQYF.

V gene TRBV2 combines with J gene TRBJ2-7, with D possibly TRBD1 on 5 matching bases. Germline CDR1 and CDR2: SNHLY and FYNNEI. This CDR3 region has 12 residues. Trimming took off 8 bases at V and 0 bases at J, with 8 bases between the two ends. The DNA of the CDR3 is TGTGCCAGCCGCCAGGGCTCCTACGAGCAGTACTTC. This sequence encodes CASRQGSYEQYF.

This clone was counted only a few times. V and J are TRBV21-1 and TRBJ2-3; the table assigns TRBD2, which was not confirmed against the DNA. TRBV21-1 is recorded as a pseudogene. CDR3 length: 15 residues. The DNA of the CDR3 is TGTGCCAGCAGCAAAACGGCGGGAGGGCCAAGAACGCAGTATTTT. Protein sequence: CASSKTAGGPRTQYF.

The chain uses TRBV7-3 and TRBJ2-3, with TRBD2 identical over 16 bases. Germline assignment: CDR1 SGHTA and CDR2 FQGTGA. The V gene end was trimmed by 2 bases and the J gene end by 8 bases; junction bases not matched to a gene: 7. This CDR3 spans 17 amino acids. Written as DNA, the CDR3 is TGTGCCAGCAGCTTACAGGGACTAGCGGGGGGGCGAGGTACGCAGTATTTT. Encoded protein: CASSLQGLAGGRGTQYF.

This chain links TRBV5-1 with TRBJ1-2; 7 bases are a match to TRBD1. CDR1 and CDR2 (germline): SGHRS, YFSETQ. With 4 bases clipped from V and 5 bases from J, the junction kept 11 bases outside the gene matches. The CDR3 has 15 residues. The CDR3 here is CASSRIDRDPYGYTF. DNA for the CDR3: TGCGCCAGCAGCCGCATTGACAGGGATCCTTATGGCTACACCTTC.

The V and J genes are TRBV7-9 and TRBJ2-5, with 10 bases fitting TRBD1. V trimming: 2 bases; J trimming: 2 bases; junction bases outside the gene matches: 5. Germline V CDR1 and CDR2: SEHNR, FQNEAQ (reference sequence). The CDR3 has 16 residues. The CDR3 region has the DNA TGTGCCAGCAGCTTATCCGGGACAGGGGTACAAGAGACCCAGTACTTC. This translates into CASSLSGTGVQETQYF.

The CDR3 loop reads CASSQENDSEAFF. The CDR3 bases are TGTGCCAGCAGCCAAGAGAATGACAGCGAAGCTTTCTTT. This sequence joins TRBV4-2 and TRBJ1-1; the D gene is possibly TRBD1 (5 bases). Trimming stripped 0 bases from V and 8 bases from J, with 10 bases between. Germline CDR1 reads LGHNA; CDR2 reads YNFKEQ. The CDR3 runs to 13 residues.

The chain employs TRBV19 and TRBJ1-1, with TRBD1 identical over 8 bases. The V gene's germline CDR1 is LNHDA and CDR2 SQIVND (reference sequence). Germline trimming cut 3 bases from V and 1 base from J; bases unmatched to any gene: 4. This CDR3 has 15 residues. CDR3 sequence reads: CASSMSGTGNTEAFF. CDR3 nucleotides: TGTGCCAGTAGTATGAGCGGGACAGGGAACACTGAAGCTTTCTTT.

The CDR3 is CASQKMAGNTGELFF. The CDR3 bases are TGTGCCAGTCAAAAAATGGCAGGGAACACCGGGGAGCTGTTTTTT. The chain employs TRBV19 and TRBJ2-2; the D is unclear. The ends were cut back, 8 bases at V and 1 base at J, with 14 bases in the middle. The V gene's germline CDR1 is LNHDA and CDR2 SQIVND (reference sequence). The length of the CDR3 is 15 residues.

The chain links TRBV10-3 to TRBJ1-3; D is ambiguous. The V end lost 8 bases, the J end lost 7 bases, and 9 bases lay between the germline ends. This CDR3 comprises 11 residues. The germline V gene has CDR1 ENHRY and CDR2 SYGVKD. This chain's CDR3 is CAIEGGNTIYF. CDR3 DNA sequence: TGTGCCATCGAGGGAGGGAACACCATATATTTT.

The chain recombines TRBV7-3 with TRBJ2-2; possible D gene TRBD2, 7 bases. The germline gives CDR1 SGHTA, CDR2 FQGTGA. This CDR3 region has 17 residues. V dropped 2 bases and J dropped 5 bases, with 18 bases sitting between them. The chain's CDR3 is CASSLVAGARVTGELFF. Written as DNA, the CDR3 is TGTGCCAGCAGCTTAGTGGCGGGGGCGCGCGTAACCGGGGAGCTGTTTTTT.

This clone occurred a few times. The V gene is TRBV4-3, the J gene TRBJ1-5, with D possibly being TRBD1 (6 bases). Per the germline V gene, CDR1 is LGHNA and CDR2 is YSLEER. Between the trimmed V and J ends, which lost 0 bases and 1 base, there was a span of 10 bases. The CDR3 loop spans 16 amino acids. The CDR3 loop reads CASSQDIGQSNQPQHF. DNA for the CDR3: TGCGCCAGCAGCCAAGATATAGGACAGAGCAATCAGCCCCAGCATTTT.

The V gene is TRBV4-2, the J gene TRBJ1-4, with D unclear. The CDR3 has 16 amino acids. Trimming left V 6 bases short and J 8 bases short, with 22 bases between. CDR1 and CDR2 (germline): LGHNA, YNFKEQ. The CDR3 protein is CASRLTPEGPGEKLFF. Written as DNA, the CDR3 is TGTGCCAGCAGACTAACGCCAGAGGGCCCAGGAGAAAAACTGTTTTTT.

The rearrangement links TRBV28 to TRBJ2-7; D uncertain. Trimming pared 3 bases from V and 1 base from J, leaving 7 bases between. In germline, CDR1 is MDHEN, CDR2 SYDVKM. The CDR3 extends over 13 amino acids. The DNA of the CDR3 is TGTGCCAGCAGTTTTGGCAGATCCTACGAGCAGTACTTC. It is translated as CASSFGRSYEQYF.